The entry below gives a single T cell receptor (beta chain) sequence along with its context. An end of the junction does not agree with germline; a read error may underlie this. Clones were sequenced by immunoSEQ multiplex PCR, and TCRdb holds only the in-frame ones, with some missing. The sample has under 200,000 clones; 90% to 95% are singletons. This specimen comes from a study of T cell responses to AZD1222 COVID-19 vaccine. CDR3 size: 16 residues. Germline lookup yields CDR1 KGHSH and CDR2 LQKENI. Sequenced material: peripheral blood, taken on day 0 of AZD1222 vaccination. The chain is built from TRBV18 and TRBJ2-1, with 12 nucleotides matching TRBD2. This sequence was found in an adult in good health. The CDR3 DNA follows: TGTGCCAGCTCGCCACTAGCGGGAGGTTTTTCTGATGAGCAGTTCTTC. It translates to CASSPLAGGFSDEQFF.